These T cell receptor beta chains were read from a single sample in a study of CD8+ T cells in alopecia areata. Profiled with immunoSEQ multiplex PCR; TCRdb holds only in-frame clones, not every one. The sample lists about 180,000 clones, 50% to 60% occurring once. Sequenced material: CD4+ T cells sorted from blood, taken at week 0. The receptors derive from a human donor with alopecia areata. Both conserved end residues are trimmed from each CDR3. Part of the rows lack a size; the others show once, few, many or a class for expanded clones.

V: TRBV29-1
size: -
length: 12
J: TRBJ1-1
CDR3: SLKIGALNTEAF

V: TRBV6-5
size: -
length: 13
J: TRBJ2-5
CDR3: ASSPDYLDEETQY

V: TRBV30
size: once
length: 11
J: TRBJ1-4
CDR3: AGRDRRSEKLF

V: TRBV5-6
size: -
length: 14
J: TRBJ2-4
CDR3: ASSLAPTIAKNIQY

V: TRBV5-1
size: few
length: 12
J: TRBJ2-2
CDR3: ASSLQGDTGELF

V: TRBV5-1
size: -
length: 13
J: TRBJ1-5
CDR3: ASSLGTKQDQPQH

V: TRBV7-9
size: -
length: 12
J: TRBJ1-6
CDR3: ASSLLETSAELH

V: TRBV7-9
size: few
length: 11
J: TRBJ2-5
CDR3: ASSPRGPETQY

V: TRBV5-1
size: -
length: 12
J: TRBJ2-7
CDR3: AGRTGTSSYEQY

V: TRBV10-2
size: -
length: 11
J: TRBJ1-4
CDR3: ASSGGSGEKLF

V: TRBV29-1
size: once
length: 11
J: TRBJ1-1
CDR3: SVGRVLGTEAF

V: TRBV4-2
size: few
length: 11
J: TRBJ1-4
CDR3: ASSQGRGEKLF

V: TRBV18
size: -
length: 13
J: TRBJ1-5
CDR3: ASSEGGARGQPQH

V: TRBV27
size: once
length: 11
J: TRBJ2-2
CDR3: ASGGLGTGELF

V: TRBV5-5
size: -
length: 11
J: TRBJ2-3
CDR3: ASSLVGADTQY

V: TRBV19
size: few
length: 10
J: TRBJ2-2
CDR3: ASSIGTGELF

V: TRBV29-1
size: -
length: 8
J: TRBJ1-1
CDR3: SVETTEAF